The following is a TCR beta chain sequence with its context. Its specificity is not known. The same CDR3 is also encoded by other DNA sequences in this sample. Trimming at V came to 0 bases and at J to 4 bases, leaving 9 bases not matched to a gene. Germline V gene lookup returns CDR1 SGHRS and CDR2 YFSETQ. CDR3 length: 16 amino acids. Generated by immunoSEQ multiplex PCR, the TCRdb table keeps only in-frame clones and is missing some. The repertoire holds 90,000 to 150,000 clones, roughly 74% seen once, with about 5.2% in the top ten. The data are from a study of radiotherapy plus CTLA-4 blockade in lung cancer. Study results and caveats: TCR clones from tumors expanded in blood after radiotherapy plus ipilimumab.

This TCR came from a human donor with non-small cell lung cancer who had a partial response to radiotherapy plus ipilimumab. The sample here was peripheral blood, taken from a patient treated with radiotherapy plus ipilimumab. The V gene is TRBV5-1, the J gene TRBJ2-5, with 7 bases that match TRBD2. Written as DNA, the CDR3 is TGCGCCAGCAGCTTGGGCGGAGCGGGGAGGGTAGAGACCCAGTACTTC. As protein: CASSLGGAGRVETQYF.